This T cell receptor beta chain stems from a study of T cells in Graves' hyperthyroidism and ophthalmopathy. Findings and limits, study-wide: In the blood, most expanded thyroid clonotypes above 0.001 appeared as well.

The germline V and J ends were trimmed by 0 bases and 1 base, with 7 bases remaining between them. From germline, CDR1 is ENHRY and CDR2 SYGVKD. The CDR3 spans 14 residues. Uncontrolled infection, other autoimmune disease, pregnancy or lactation excluded patients. Amplified TCR beta CDR3 regions came from RNA transcripts. The primer set for the first-round RT-PCR of the TCR CDR3 was HTBI. One entry per CDR3 protein results from TCRdb running MiXCR on the multiplex PCR reads. The profile shows roughly 840,000 distinct CDR3 sequences, around 39% of them singletons. This clonotype was counted many times. Its antigen remains unknown.

Sequenced input: blood. The clonotype comes from a young man with Graves' hyperthyroidism. V usage is TRBV10-3 and J usage is TRBJ2-7; no definite D call. DNA for the CDR3: TGTGCCATCAGTGAGTCGATAGGTTCCTACGAGCAGTACTTC. Its protein is CAISESIGSYEQYF.